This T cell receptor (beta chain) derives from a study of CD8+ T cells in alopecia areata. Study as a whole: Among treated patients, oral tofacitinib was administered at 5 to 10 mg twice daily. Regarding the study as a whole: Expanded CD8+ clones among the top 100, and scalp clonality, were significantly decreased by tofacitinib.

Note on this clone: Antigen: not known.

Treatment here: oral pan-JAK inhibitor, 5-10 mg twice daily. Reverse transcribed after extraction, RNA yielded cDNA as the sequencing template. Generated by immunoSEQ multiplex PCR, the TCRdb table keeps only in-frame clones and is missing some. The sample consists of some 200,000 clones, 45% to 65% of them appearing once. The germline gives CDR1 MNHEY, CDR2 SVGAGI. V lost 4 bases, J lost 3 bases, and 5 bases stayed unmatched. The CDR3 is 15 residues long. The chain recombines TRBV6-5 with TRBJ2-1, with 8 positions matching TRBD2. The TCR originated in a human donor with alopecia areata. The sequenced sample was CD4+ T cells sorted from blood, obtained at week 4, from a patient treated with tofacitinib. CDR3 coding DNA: TGTGCCAGCAGTTTGGTAGCGGGGAGCTACAATGAGCAGTTCTTC. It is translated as CASSLVAGSYNEQFF.